Each of the 14 T cell receptor beta chains below was sequenced from the same sample in a study of blood T cell repertoires in COVID-19. Clones were sequenced by immunoSEQ multiplex PCR, and TCRdb holds only the in-frame ones, with some missing. The sample contains approximately 200,000 clones, about four fifths of which appear only once. The sample comprised peripheral blood. These TCRs come from a woman aged 25 to 39 who had recovered from COVID-19.

The chain links TRBV13 to TRBJ1-1; D is ambiguous. The germline gives CDR1 PRHDT, CDR2 FYEKMQ (reference sequence). The CDR3 length is 12 residues. V was cut by 1 base and J by 6 bases, with 6 bases left in between. The CDR3 here is CASSLVASEAFF. CDR3 sequence (DNA): TGTGCCAGCAGCTTAGTCGCGTCTGAAGCTTTCTTT.

This sequence joins TRBV9 and TRBJ2-2; D may be TRBD1 (6 bases). The V gene's germline CDR1 is SGDLS and CDR2 YYNGEE. V lost 6 bases to trimming and J lost 3 bases, with 15 bases between them. The CDR3 runs 15 residues. The chain's CDR3 is CASTDGGRDTGELFF. The CDR3 region has the DNA TGTGCCAGCACCGATGGGGGCAGGGACACCGGGGAGCTGTTTTTT. The entire variable domain, with the rest obtained from reference TRBV9 and TRBJ2-2, is as follows: DSGVTQTPKHLITATGQRVTLRCSPRSGDLSVYWYQQSLDQGLQFLIQYYNGEERAKGNILERFSAQQFPDLHSELNLSSLELGDSALYFCASTDGGRDTGELFFGEGSRLTVL.

V gene TRBV11-2 combines with J gene TRBJ2-5, with TRBD2 matching over 7 bases. Germline CDR1 SGHAT, CDR2 FQNNGV. J was trimmed by 3 bases and V by 5 bases; bases with no gene match: 3. The length of the CDR3 is 13 residues. For the CDR3, the DNA is TGTGCCAGCAGCCGCGCGGGAGAAGAGACCCAGTACTTC. Amino acids: CASSRAGEETQYF.

The chain joins TRBV6-5 to TRBJ2-5; a weak D match, TRBD2 (5 bases). The CDR3 contains 13 residues. CDR1 and CDR2 from the germline V gene are MNHEY and SVGAGI. Trimming took off 6 bases at V and 1 base at J, with 9 bases between the two ends. The CDR3 DNA follows: TGTGCCAGCAGCCGGGAAACCCAAGAGACCCAGTACTTC. Protein sequence: CASSRETQETQYF.

As concerns this clone: Other nucleotide sequences in the sample specify the same CDR3. The chain combines TRBV2 with TRBJ1-5; perhaps TRBD1 as D (5 bases). CDR1 is SNHLY and CDR2 is FYNNEI in the germline V gene. The CDR3 is 13 amino acids. V gave up 6 bases and J gave up 1 base, with 7 bases separating them. CDR3 nucleotide sequence: TGTGCCAGCAGGCGGGACAGCAATCAGCCCCAGCATTTT. Residues: CASRRDSNQPQHF.

V gene TRBV2 combines with J gene TRBJ2-3, with D perhaps TRBD2 (6 bases). The germline V gene encodes CDR1 SNHLY and CDR2 FYNNEI. The CDR3 spans 12 residues. V lost 10 bases and J lost 2, with 10 bases in between. The CDR3: CAIRDFTDTQYF. The CDR3 DNA reads as TGTGCCATCCGGGACTTCACAGATACGCAGTATTTT.

This clone has just one count. CDR3 in DNA: TGCGCCAGCAGCCAAGTGGGGAGGGGTAATGAAAAACTGTTTTTT. Protein product: CASSQVGRGNEKLFF. This chain connects TRBV4-1 to TRBJ1-4, with D tentatively TRBD1 (5 bases). The germline V gene has CDR1 MGHRA and CDR2 YSYEKL. This CDR3 comprises 15 residues. V was cut by 1 base and J by 4 bases, with 10 bases left in between.

A single count supports this clone. This rearrangement joins TRBV5-1 to TRBJ2-1; D is unresolved. The V gene lost 3 bases and the J gene lost 8 bases, with 6 bases spanning the gap. Germline-derived CDR1 and CDR2 are SGHRS and YFSETQ. The CDR3 spans 11 residues. In nucleotides, the CDR3 is TGCGCCAGCAGCTCTAGAGATGAGCAGTTCTTC. This gives the protein CASSSRDEQFF.

The chain employs TRBV5-1 and TRBJ1-3; perhaps TRBD1 as D (6 bases). V lost 1 base to trimming and J lost 2 bases, with 10 bases between them. Germline V gene sequence: CDR1 SGHRS, CDR2 YFSETQ. CDR3 length: 15 residues. The CDR3 sequence is CASSLLGAPGNTIYF. The CDR3 DNA reads TGCGCCAGCAGCTTGTTGGGGGCGCCTGGAAACACCATATATTTT. The full variable domain, completed using reference TRBV5-1 and TRBJ1-3, is KAGVTQTPRYLIKTRGQQVTLSCSPISGHRSVSWYQQTPGQGLQFLFEYFSETQRNKGNFPGRFSGRQFSNSRSEMNVSTLELGDSALYLCASSLLGAPGNTIYFGEGSWLTVV.

The chain carries TRBV19 and TRBJ1-2; TRBD1 matches 9 bases. The junction had 7 bases not matched to a gene; V was cut back by 3 bases and J by 5 bases. In germline, CDR1 is LNHDA, CDR2 SQIVND (reference sequence). The CDR3 contains 15 residues. The CDR3 DNA follows: TGTGCCAGTAGTATTTCTGGACAGGGGCTTTATGGCTACACCTTC. It yields the protein CASSISGQGLYGYTF.

This chain connects TRBV4-1 to TRBJ1-2; possibly TRBD1 for D (6 bases). CDR3 size: 15 residues. V shed 0 bases and J shed 4 bases, with 12 bases lying between them. CDR1 is MGHRA, CDR2 YSYEKL, per germline. The CDR3 bases are TGCGCCAGCAGCCAAGAAACTCGGACAGCCTATGGCTACACCTTC. Amino acids: CASSQETRTAYGYTF.

V usage is TRBV6-4 and J usage is TRBJ2-7, with D possibly matching TRBD1 (5 bases). CDR1 is MRHNA, CDR2 SNTAGT, per germline. The ends were cut back, 4 bases at V and 2 bases at J, with 9 bases in the middle. There are 13 residues in the CDR3. The CDR3 nucleotides read TGTGCCAGCAGTGTAGACAGTACCTACGAGCAGTACTTC. As protein: CASSVDSTYEQYF.

This clone was detected only a few times. The CDR3 sequence: CASSQAGEQFF. CDR3 in DNA: TGCGCCAGCAGCCAAGCGGGGGAGCAGTTCTTC. The J gene is TRBJ2-1, the V gene TRBV4-1, with a possible D match to TRBD2 (5 bases). CDR1 is MGHRA and CDR2 is YSYEKL in the germline V gene. This CDR3 comprises 11 residues. The germline V and J ends were trimmed by 1 base and 10 bases, with 5 bases remaining between them.

The J gene is TRBJ2-1, the V gene TRBV15; D may be TRBD1 (7 bases). The CDR3 runs 14 residues. The V end lost 5 bases, the J end lost 6 bases, and 14 bases lay between the germline ends. The germline V gene has CDR1 LNHNV and CDR2 YYDKDF (reference sequence). CDR3 bases: TGTGCCACCAGCTCCCAGGGGGGAGGCAATGAGCAGTTCTTC. It codes for CATSSQGGGNEQFF.